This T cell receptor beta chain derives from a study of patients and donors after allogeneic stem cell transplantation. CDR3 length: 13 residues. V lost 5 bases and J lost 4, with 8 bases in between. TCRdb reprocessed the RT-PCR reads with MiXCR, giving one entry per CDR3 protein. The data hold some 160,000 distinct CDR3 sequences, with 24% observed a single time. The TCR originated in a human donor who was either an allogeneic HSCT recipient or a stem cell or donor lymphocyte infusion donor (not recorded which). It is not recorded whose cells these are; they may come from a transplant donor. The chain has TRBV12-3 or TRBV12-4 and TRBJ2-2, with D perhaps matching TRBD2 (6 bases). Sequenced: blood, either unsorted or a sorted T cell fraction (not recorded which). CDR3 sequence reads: CASSQTSTGELFF. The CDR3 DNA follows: TGTGCCAGCAGTCAGACTAGCACCGGGGAGCTGTTTTTT.